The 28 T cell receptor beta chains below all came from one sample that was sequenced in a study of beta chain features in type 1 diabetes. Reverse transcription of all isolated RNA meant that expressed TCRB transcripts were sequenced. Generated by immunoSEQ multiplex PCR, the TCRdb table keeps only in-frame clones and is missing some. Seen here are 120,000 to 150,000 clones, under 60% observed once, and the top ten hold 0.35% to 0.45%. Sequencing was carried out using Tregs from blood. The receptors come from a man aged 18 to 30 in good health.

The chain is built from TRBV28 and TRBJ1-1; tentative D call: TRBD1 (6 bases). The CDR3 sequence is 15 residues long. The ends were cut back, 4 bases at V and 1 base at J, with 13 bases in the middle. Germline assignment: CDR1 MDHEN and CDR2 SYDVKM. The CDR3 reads CASSWDQGGNTEAFF. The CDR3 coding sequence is TGTGCCAGCAGTTGGGACCAAGGGGGGAACACTGAAGCTTTCTTT.

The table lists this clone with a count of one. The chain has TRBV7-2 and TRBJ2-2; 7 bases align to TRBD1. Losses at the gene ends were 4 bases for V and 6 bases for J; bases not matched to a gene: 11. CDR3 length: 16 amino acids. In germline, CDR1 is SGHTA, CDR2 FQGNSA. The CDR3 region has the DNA TGTGCCAGCAGCTCCCAGGGGGTGGGGTTGTCCGGGGAGCTGTTTTTT. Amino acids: CASSSQGVGLSGELFF.

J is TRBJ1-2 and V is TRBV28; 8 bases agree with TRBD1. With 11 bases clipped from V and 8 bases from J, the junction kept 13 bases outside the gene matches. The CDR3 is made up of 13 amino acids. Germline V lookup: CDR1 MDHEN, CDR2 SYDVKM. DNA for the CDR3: TGTGCCGCCCTCCACAGGGGGGCGAGGGGCTACACCTTC. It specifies CAALHRGARGYTF.

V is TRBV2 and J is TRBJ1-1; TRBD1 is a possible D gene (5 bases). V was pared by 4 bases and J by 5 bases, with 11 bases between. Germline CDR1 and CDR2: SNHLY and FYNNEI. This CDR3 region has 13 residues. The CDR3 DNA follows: TGTGCCAGCAGTGCAGGGTTGAGAACTGAAGCTTTCTTT. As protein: CASSAGLRTEAFF.

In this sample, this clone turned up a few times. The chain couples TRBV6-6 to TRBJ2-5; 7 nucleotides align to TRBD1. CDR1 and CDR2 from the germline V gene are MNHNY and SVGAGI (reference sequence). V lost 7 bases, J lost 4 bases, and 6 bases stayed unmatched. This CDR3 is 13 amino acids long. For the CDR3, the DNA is TGTGCCAGCATCTCCGGGACAGTAGAGACCCAGTACTTC. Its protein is CASISGTVETQYF.

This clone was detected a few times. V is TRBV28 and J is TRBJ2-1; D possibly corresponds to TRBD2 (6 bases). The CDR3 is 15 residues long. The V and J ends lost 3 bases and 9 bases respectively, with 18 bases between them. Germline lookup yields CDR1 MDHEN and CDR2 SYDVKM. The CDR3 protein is CASSFYGRGRREQFF. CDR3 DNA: TGTGCCAGCAGTTTCTACGGGAGAGGTCGCCGTGAGCAGTTCTTC. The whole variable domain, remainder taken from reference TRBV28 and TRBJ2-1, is DVKVTQSSRYLVKRTGEKVFLECVQDMDHENMFWYRQDPGLGLRLIYFSYDVKMKEKGDIPEGYSVSREKKERFSLILESASTNQTSMYLCASSFYGRGRREQFFGPGTRLTVL.

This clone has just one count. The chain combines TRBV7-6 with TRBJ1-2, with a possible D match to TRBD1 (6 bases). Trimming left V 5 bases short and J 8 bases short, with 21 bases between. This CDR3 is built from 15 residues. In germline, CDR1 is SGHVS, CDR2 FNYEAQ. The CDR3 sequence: CASSADTGSPYGYTF. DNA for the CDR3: TGTGCCAGCAGCGCGGACACAGGGTCCCCCTACGGCTACACCTTC.

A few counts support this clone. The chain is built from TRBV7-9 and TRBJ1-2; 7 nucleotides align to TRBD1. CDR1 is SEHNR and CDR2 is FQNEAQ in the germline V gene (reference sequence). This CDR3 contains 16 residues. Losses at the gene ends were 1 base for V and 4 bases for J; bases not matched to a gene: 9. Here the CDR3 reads CASSLGGQTSVYGYTF. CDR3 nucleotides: TGTGCCAGCAGCTTAGGGGGACAGACCTCGGTCTATGGCTACACCTTC.

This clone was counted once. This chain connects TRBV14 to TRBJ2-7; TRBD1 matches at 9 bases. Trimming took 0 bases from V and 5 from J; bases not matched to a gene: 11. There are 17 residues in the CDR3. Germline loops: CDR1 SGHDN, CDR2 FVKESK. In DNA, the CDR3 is TGTGCCAGCAGCCAAGATGCCGCCCGGGACAGGGCCCACGAGCAGTACTTC. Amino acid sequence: CASSQDAARDRAHEQYF.

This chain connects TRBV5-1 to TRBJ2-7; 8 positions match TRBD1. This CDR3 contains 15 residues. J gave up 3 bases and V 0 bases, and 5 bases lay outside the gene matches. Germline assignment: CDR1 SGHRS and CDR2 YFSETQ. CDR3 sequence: CASSLAQDRVYEQYF. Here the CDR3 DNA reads TGCGCCAGCAGCTTGGCCCAGGACAGGGTCTACGAGCAGTACTTC.

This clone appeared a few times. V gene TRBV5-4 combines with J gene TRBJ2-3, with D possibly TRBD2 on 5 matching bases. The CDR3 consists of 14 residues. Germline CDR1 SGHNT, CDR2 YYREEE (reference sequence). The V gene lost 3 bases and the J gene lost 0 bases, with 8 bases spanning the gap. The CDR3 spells CASSYRGSTDTQYF. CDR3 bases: TGTGCCAGCAGCTATCGCGGGAGCACAGATACGCAGTATTTT.

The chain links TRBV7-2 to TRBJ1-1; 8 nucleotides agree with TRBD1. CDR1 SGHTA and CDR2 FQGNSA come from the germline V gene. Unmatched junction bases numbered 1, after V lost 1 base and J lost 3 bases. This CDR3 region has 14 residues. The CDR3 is CASSLDRGYTEAFF. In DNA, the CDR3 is TGTGCCAGCAGCTTAGACAGGGGGTACACTGAAGCTTTCTTT.

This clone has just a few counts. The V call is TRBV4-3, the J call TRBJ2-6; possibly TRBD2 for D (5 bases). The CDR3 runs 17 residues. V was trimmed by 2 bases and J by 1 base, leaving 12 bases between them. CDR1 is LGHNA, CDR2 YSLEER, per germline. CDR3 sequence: CASSQYRRGSGANVLTF. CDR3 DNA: TGCGCCAGCAGCCAATACCGGCGAGGGTCTGGGGCCAACGTCCTGACTTTC.

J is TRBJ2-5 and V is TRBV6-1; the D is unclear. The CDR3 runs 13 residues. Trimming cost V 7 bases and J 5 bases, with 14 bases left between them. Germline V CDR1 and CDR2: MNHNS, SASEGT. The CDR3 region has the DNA TGTGCCAGCACAGGAACAGTCTGGGAGACCCAGTACTTC. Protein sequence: CASTGTVWETQYF.

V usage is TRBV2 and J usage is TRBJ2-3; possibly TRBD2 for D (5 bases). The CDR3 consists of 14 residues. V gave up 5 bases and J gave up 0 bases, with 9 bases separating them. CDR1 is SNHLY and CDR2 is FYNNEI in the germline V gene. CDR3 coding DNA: TGTGCCAGCAGTCGGGGTGGCAGCACAGATACGCAGTATTTT. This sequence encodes CASSRGGSTDTQYF.

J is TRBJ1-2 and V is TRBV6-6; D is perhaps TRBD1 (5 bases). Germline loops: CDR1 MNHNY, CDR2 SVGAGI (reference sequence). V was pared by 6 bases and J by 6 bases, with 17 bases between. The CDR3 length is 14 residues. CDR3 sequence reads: CASSPLSQGHGYTF. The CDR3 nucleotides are TGTGCCAGCAGCCCCTTGAGTCAGGGCCATGGCTACACCTTC.

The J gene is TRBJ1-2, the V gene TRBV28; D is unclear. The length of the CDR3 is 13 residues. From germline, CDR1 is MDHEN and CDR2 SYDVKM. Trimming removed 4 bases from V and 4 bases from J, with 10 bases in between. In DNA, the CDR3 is TGTGCCAGCAGTTCCGGGAAATTCTATGGCTACACCTTC. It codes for CASSSGKFYGYTF.

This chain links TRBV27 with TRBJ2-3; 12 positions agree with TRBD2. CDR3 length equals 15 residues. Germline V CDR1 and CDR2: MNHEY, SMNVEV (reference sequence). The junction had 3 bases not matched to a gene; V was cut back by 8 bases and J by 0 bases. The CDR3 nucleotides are TGTGCCAGCCGACTAGCGGGGGCTAGCACAGATACGCAGTATTTT. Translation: CASRLAGASTDTQYF.

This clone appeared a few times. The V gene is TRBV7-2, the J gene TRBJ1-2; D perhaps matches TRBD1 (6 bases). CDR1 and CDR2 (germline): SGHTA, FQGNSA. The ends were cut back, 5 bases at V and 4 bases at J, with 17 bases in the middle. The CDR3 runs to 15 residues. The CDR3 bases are TGTGCCAGCAGCCCGCGCCAGGGGCCCGGCTATGGCTACACCTTC. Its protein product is CASSPRQGPGYGYTF.

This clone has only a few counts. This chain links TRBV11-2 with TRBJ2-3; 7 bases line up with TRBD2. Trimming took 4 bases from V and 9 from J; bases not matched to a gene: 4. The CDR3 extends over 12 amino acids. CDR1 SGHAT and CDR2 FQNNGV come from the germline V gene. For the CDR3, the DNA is TGTGCCAGCAGCTCGACTAGCTTCACGCAGTATTTT. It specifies CASSSTSFTQYF.

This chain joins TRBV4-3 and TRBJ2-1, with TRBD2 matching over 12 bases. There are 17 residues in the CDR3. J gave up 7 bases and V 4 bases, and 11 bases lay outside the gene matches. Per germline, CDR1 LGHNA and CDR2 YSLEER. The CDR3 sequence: CASSPVASGGVRNEQFF. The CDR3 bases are TGCGCCAGCAGCCCGGTGGCTAGCGGGGGGGTTCGAAATGAGCAGTTCTTC.

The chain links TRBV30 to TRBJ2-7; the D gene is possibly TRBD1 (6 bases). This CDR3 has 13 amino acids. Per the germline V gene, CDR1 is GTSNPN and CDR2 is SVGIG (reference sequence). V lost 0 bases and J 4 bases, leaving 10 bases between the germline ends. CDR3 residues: CAWSVQGRYEQYF. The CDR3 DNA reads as TGTGCCTGGAGTGTACAGGGAAGGTACGAGCAGTACTTC.

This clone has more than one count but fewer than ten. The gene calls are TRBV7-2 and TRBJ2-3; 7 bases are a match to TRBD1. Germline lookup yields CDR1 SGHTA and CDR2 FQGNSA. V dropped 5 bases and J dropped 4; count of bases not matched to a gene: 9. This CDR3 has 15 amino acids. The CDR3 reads CASSPQVGGADTQYF. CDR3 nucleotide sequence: TGTGCCAGCAGCCCCCAGGTAGGGGGCGCAGATACGCAGTATTTT.

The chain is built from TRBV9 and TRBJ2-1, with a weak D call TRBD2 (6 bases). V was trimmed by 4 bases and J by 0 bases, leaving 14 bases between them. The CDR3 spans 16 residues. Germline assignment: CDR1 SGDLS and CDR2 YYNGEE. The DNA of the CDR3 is TGTGCCAGCAGCCCGTTCAGGAGGGTCTCCTACAATGAGCAGTTCTTC. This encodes CASSPFRRVSYNEQFF.

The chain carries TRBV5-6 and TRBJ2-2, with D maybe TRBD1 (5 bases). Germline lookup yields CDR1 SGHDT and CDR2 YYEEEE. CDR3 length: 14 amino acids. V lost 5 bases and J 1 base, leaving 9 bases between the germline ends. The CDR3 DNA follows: TGTGCCAGCAGACAAACAGGGAACACCGGGGAGCTGTTTTTT. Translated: CASRQTGNTGELFF.

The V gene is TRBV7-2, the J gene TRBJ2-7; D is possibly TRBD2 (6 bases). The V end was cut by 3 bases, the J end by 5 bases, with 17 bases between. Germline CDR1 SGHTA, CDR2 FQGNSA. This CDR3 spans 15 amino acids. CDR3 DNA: TGTGCCAGCAGCTTTAGCGGAGCTAGCAAACACGAGCAGTACTTC. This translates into CASSFSGASKHEQYF. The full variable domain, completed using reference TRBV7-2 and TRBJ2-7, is GAGVSQSPSNKVTEKGKDVELRCDPISGHTALYWYRQSLGQGLEFLIYFQGNSAPDKSGLPSDRFSAERTGGSVSTLTIQRTQQEDSAVYLCASSFSGASKHEQYFGPGTRLTVT.

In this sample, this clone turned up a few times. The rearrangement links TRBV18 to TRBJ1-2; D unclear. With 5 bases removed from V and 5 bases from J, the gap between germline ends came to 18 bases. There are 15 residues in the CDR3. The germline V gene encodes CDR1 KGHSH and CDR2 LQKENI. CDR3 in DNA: TGTGCCAGCTCATCAAATCCGGGGTCGACGTATGGCTACACCTTC. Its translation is CASSSNPGSTYGYTF.

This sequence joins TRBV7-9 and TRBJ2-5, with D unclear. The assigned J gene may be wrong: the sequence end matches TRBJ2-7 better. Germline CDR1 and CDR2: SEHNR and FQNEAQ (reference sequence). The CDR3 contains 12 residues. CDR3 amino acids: CASSLSPLEQYF. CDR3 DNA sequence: TGTGCCAGCAGCTTATCACCCCTCGAGCAGTACTTC.